These T cell receptor beta chains were read from a single sample in a study of T cell responses to AZD1222 COVID-19 vaccine. TCRdb keeps only in-frame clones here, not all; method: immunoSEQ multiplex PCR. This table has around 130,000 clones, 80% to 95% appearing once. This specimen consisted of peripheral blood, obtained 28 days after the second dose of the MenACWY control vaccine. The origin of the receptors is an adult who received the MenACWY meningococcal vaccine as a control. The CDR3 runs from the conserved cysteine through the conserved F or W. A D gene is named only where the DNA matches it firmly. Where a row states a size, it is once, few, many or the class of an expanded clone; other rows omit it.

>TRBJ2-3|TRBD2|TRBV11-2|NA
CASSLETSGSDTQYF
TGTGCCAGCAGCTTAGAGACTAGCGGGAGTGATACGCAGTATTTT
>TRBJ2-5|TRBD2|TRBV19|NA
CASSPDGGETQYF
TGTGCCAGTAGCCCTGACGGGGGGGAGACCCAGTACTTC
>TRBJ2-4|NA|TRBV5-6|NA
CASSLAGGRNIQYF
TGTGCCAGCAGCTTGGCAGGAGGGCGAAACATTCAGTACTTC
>TRBJ1-5|NA|TRBV5-1|NA
CASSVDSHNQPQHF
TGCGCCAGCAGCGTGGACAGTCACAATCAGCCCCAGCATTTT
>TRBJ2-5|TRBD1|TRBV18|NA
CASSPSQGAVETQYF
TGTGCCAGCTCACCGAGCCAGGGGGCTGTGGAGACCCAGTACTTC
>TRBJ1-4|TRBD1|TRBV2|NA
CASRKRTGANEKLFF
TGTGCCAGCAGGAAGAGGACAGGGGCTAATGAAAAACTGTTTTTT
>TRBJ2-3|TRBD1|TRBV3-1/TRBV3-2|NA
CASSQGLTGGTQYF
TGTGCCAGCAGCCAAGGTTTAACAGGGGGCACGCAGTATTTT
>TRBJ2-1|NA|TRBV13|NA
CASSLRGVYEQFF
TGTGCCAGCAGCTTGAGAGGCGTGTATGAGCAGTTCTTC
>TRBJ1-1|NA|TRBV6-5|NA
CASSYTRQNTEAFF
TGTGCCAGCAGTTACACTAGACAGAACACTGAAGCTTTCTTT
>TRBJ1-6|NA|TRBV2|NA
CASSETGAGSPLHF
TGTGCCAGCAGTGAAACGGGGGCAGGGTCACCCCTCCACTTT
>TRBJ2-5|NA|TRBV5-1|NA
CASSSSGAEGTQYF
TGCGCCAGCAGCTCCTCCGGGGCGGAGGGGACCCAGTACTTC
>TRBJ2-5|NA|TRBV10-3|once
CAIEKREETQYF
TGTGCCATAGAAAAGCGGGAAGAGACCCAGTACTTC
>TRBJ1-2|TRBD1|TRBV25-1|NA
CASSENRGRDYGYTF
TGTGCCAGCAGTGAAAACAGGGGGCGGGACTATGGCTACACCTTC
>TRBJ2-2|TRBD2|TRBV27|NA
CASGIGGATGELFF
TGTGCCAGCGGAATCGGGGGGGCGACCGGGGAGCTGTTTTTT
>TRBJ2-4|NA|TRBV30|NA
CAWSVRSGLAKNIQYF
TGTGCCTGGAGTGTACGGTCAGGGCTAGCCAAAAACATTCAGTACTTC